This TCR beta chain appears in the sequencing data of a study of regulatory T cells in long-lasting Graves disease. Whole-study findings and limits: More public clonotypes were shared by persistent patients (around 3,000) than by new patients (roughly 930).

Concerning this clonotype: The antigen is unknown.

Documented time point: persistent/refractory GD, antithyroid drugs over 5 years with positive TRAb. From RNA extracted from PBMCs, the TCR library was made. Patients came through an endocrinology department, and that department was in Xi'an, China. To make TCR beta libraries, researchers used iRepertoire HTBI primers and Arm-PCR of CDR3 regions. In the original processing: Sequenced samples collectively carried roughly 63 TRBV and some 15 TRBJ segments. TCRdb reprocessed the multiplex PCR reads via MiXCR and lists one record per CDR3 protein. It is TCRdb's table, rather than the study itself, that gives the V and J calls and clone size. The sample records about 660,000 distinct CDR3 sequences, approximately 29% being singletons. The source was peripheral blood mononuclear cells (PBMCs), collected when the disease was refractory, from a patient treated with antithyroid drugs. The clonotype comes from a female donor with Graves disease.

CDR3 DNA sequence: TGTGCCAGCAGTTACTATACGAACACTGAAGCTTTCTTT. It translates to CASSYYTNTEAFF. The chain links TRBV6-5 to TRBJ1-1; D remains ambiguous. V lost 1 base and J 1 base, leaving 4 bases between the germline ends. The V gene's germline CDR1 is MNHEY and CDR2 SVGAGI. The length of the CDR3 is 13 residues.